This T cell receptor (beta chain) originates from a study of T cell changes during pregnancy in multiple sclerosis. This CDR3 spans 18 amino acids. Germline V gene lookup returns CDR1 ENHRY and CDR2 SYGVKD. The V and J ends lost 7 bases and 5 bases, in that order; junction bases with no gene match: 18. Here immunoSEQ multiplex PCR was the method, and the copy in TCRdb shows in-frame clones only, minus some. The profile shows under 90,000 clones, 92% of them singletons. This TCR came from a female donor in good health, enrolled as a control in a pregnancy study. The input for sequencing was peripheral blood, taken after pregnancy. J is TRBJ2-3 and V is TRBV10-3; 10 bases line up with TRBD2. This CDR3 is CAIIPGGLAGGLVDTQYF. CDR3 nucleotide sequence: TGTGCCATCATCCCGGGCGGGTTAGCGGGAGGTCTCGTAGATACGCAGTATTTT.